This is a list of T cell receptor beta chains from one sample in a study of PD-L1 blockade in urothelial cancer. Clones were read by immunoSEQ multiplex PCR, and TCRdb kept only the in-frame ones, dropping some. The data show approximately 86,000 clones, around 81% seen once. The material sequenced was PBMCs, taken around atezolizumab (anti-PD-L1) treatment. The receptors derive from a man aged 35 to 55 with urothelial cancer. CDR3s include the opening cysteine and the closing phenylalanine or tryptophan. D genes are given only for firm matches. Not all rows give a size; the values are once, few, many and, for expanded clones, a class.

TRBV5-1	.	once	TRBJ2-2	CASSRDFTTGELFF	TGCGCCAGCAGCCGGGACTTCACCACCGGGGAGCTGTTTTTT
TRBV11-2	.	.	TRBJ2-5	CASSLDSYSLGRETQYF	TGTGCCAGCAGCTTAGATTCCTATTCCTTGGGCCGGGAGACCCAGTACTTC
TRBV13	.	medium-sized	TRBJ1-2	CASSLPGRNGYTF	TGTGCCAGCAGCTTACCCGGGAGGAATGGCTACACCTTC
TRBV6-5	.	.	TRBJ1-2	CASKDTYYGYTF	TGTGCCAGCAAGGACACCTACTATGGCTACACCTTC
TRBV14	TRBD1	.	TRBJ2-4	CASSPRTGTKNIQYF	TGTGCCAGCAGCCCTCGGACAGGGACTAAAAACATTCAGTACTTC
TRBV5-4	TRBD1	.	TRBJ1-2	CASSLARQGGYGYTF	TGTGCCAGCAGCTTGGCTAGACAGGGGGGCTATGGCTACACCTTC
TRBV11-2	TRBD1	few	TRBJ1-4	CASNEGAYEKLFF	TGTGCCTCCAACGAGGGGGCATATGAAAAACTGTTTTTT
TRBV29-1	.	.	TRBJ1-1	CSFLDNRGGTEAFF	TGCAGCTTCCTTGACAATAGGGGAGGAACTGAAGCTTTCTTT
TRBV19	.	.	TRBJ1-4	CASSVPREEKLFF	TGTGCCAGTAGTGTCCCCCGGGAGGAAAAACTGTTTTTT
TRBV28	TRBD2	.	TRBJ2-7	CASRRGREGLYEQYF	TGTGCCAGCAGGCGGGGGCGGGAGGGCCTCTACGAGCAGTACTTC
TRBV6-6	TRBD1	.	TRBJ2-3	CASSKDRGSTDTQYF	TGTGCCAGCAGTAAAGACAGGGGGTCCACAGATACGCAGTATTTT
TRBV5-1	TRBD2	.	TRBJ2-5	CASSRAPSGGETQYF	TGCGCCAGCAGCCGAGCCCCTAGCGGGGGAGAGACCCAGTACTTC
TRBV6-5	.	.	TRBJ1-4	CASSPRTARNEKLFF	TGTGCCAGCAGTCCACGGACAGCCCGGAATGAAAAACTGTTTTTT
TRBV28	TRBD1	.	TRBJ1-5	CASSLIRGQELNQPQHF	TGTGCCAGCAGTTTAATTAGGGGACAGGAACTCAATCAGCCCCAGCATTTT
TRBV18	.	once	TRBJ1-5	CASSPIGQGTQPQHF	TGTGCCAGCTCACCAATTGGGCAGGGTACTCAGCCCCAGCATTTT
TRBV19	.	once	TRBJ1-1	CASSTLTAGRMNTEAFF	TGTGCCAGTAGCACCCTAACGGCAGGGAGGATGAACACTGAAGCTTTCTTT
TRBV6-5	.	.	TRBJ2-7	CASSYGTGYEQYF	TGTGCCAGCAGTTATGGAACGGGCTACGAGCAGTACTTC
TRBV2	TRBD2	.	TRBJ2-7	CASSLAGGPKNEQYF	TGTGCCAGCAGCCTAGCGGGAGGGCCCAAGAACGAGCAGTACTTC
TRBV10-3	.	few	TRBJ2-7	CAISKTSGYEQYF	TGTGCCATCAGTAAAACATCGGGCTACGAGCAGTACTTC
TRBV29-1	TRBD1	.	TRBJ2-2	CSVEKGTGSVGELFF	TGCAGCGTTGAAAAAGGGACAGGGAGCGTCGGGGAGCTGTTTTTT
TRBV5-8	.	.	TRBJ1-1	CASNLEGVGTEAFF	TGTGCCAGCAACCTCGAAGGGGTGGGCACTGAAGCTTTCTTT
TRBV28	.	.	TRBJ1-3	CAGPRGHGNTIYF	TGTGCCGGCCCGAGGGGACACGGAAACACCATATATTTT
TRBV7-9	.	.	TRBJ1-2	CASSLDGGSGYTF	TGTGCCAGCAGCTTAGACGGGGGAAGTGGCTACACCTTC